These 29 T cell receptor beta chains originate from one sample sequenced in a study of blood T cells in healthy people across ages (dated by TCRdb to 2013 to 2016). The library was prepared using 5' RACE. Instrument used: Illumina HiSeq 2500. The second PCR ran for about 6 to 11 cycles and used a J-beta primer mix along with a sample-barcoded 5' primer. The public reads were run again by TCRdb, first through fastp at Q25 and then through MiXCR, and only productive beta chains were kept. Every entry covers one CDR3 protein and lists the most common genes and DNA from its rows. The sample data list 890,000 or so distinct CDR3 sequences, and roughly 60% of these were observed just once. The ten biggest clones cover about 27% of the sample. Sequencing was performed on blood. The receptors originated from a man aged 30 to 45 in good health.

CDR3 loop: CAISPTSGIGNEQFF. DNA for the CDR3: TGTGCCATCAGTCCGACTAGCGGGATAGGTAATGAGCAGTTCTTC. The chain couples TRBV10-3 to TRBJ2-1; TRBD2 matches 11 bases. The germline V gene encodes CDR1 ENHRY and CDR2 SYGVKD. V shed 5 bases, J shed 7 bases, and the junction held 7 bases outside the gene matches. The CDR3 spans 15 residues.

The CDR3 reads CASSLQGHNEQYF. The DNA for the CDR3 is TGTGCCAGCAGCCTTCAGGGACACAATGAGCAGTACTTC. V is TRBV6-4 and J is TRBJ2-7; D might be TRBD1 (6 bases). Trimming took off 6 bases at V and 7 bases at J, with 16 bases between the two ends. Germline CDR1 reads MRHNA; CDR2 reads SNTAGT. This CDR3 spans 13 amino acids.

This chain uses TRBV29-1 with TRBJ2-7; 7 bases line up with TRBD2. Germline lookup yields CDR1 SQVTM and CDR2 ANQGSEA. With V trimmed by 8 bases and J by 2 bases, 9 bases remained unmatched. This CDR3 has 13 amino acids. As DNA, the CDR3 is TGCAGCATAACCTCTAGCGGCGCCTACGAGCAGTACTTC. Translation gives CSITSSGAYEQYF.

This clonotype was observed a few times. The rearrangement uses TRBV7-9 and TRBJ1-1; 7 nucleotides match TRBD1. Trimming took 5 bases from V and 0 from J; bases not matched to a gene: 6. Per germline, CDR1 SEHNR and CDR2 FQNEAQ (reference sequence). CDR3 length equals 15 residues. The DNA for the CDR3 is TGTGCCAGCAGCCGACAGGGAGGGGTGAACACTGAAGCTTTCTTT. As protein: CASSRQGGVNTEAFF.

The rearrangement uses TRBV29-1 and TRBJ2-3, with a possible D match to TRBD2 (7 bases). The CDR3 runs 14 residues. Trimming pared 6 bases from V and 1 base from J, leaving 14 bases between. Germline loops: CDR1 SQVTM, CDR2 ANQGSEA. The DNA of the CDR3 is TGCAGCGTCGAGGGCGGGGGCCGCACAGATACGCAGTATTTT. This encodes CSVEGGGRTDTQYF.

The chain has TRBV6-1 and TRBJ1-1; 7 nucleotides match TRBD1. Germline V CDR1 and CDR2: MNHNS, SASEGT. The V gene end was trimmed by 6 bases and the J gene end by 0 bases; junction bases not matched to a gene: 1. This CDR3 region has 13 residues. This CDR3 is CASRQGMNTEAFF. The CDR3 nucleotides are TGTGCCAGCAGACAGGGGATGAACACTGAAGCTTTCTTT.

The rearrangement uses TRBV15 and TRBJ2-5; D is perhaps TRBD2 (5 bases). The V gene's germline CDR1 is LNHNV and CDR2 YYDKDF (reference sequence). Trimming took 0 bases from V and 5 from J, leaving 10 bases between them. The CDR3 loop spans 14 amino acids. CDR3 sequence: CATSRDSGVETQYF. CDR3 bases: TGTGCCACCAGCAGAGATTCCGGGGTGGAGACCCAGTACTTC.

This chain connects TRBV15 to TRBJ2-3; D call uncertain. Looked up from germline, CDR1 is LNHNV and CDR2 is YYDKDF (reference sequence). Trimming left V 1 base short and J 6 bases short, with 17 bases between. The CDR3 is 16 amino acids. The CDR3 DNA reads as TGTGCCACCAGCAGAGTGTCGCTTTACCCTTCGGATACGCAGTATTTT. It translates to CATSRVSLYPSDTQYF.

The chain links TRBV7-3 to TRBJ2-1, with TRBD2 identical over 8 bases. Germline V gives CDR1 SGHTA, CDR2 FQGTGA. The V and J ends lost 5 bases and 8 bases, in that order; junction bases with no gene match: 14. The length of the CDR3 is 16 residues. In nucleotides, the CDR3 is TGTGCCAGCAGCCTCCTGGGGGCGGGGGGCCATCATGAGCAGTTCTTC. It codes for CASSLLGAGGHHEQFF.

This clonotype was recorded a few times. A junction boundary mismatches the germline segment, possibly from a read error. The chain carries TRBV6-2 or TRBV6-3 and TRBJ2-1, with 13 bases lining up with TRBD2. The CDR3 has 16 amino acids. Germline CDR1 reads MNHEY; CDR2 reads SVGEGT. The CDR3, as DNA: TGTGCCAGCAGTTACTTGGGACTAGCGGGGTACAATGGGCAGTTCTTC. This codes for CASSYLGLAGYNGQFF.

J is TRBJ1-5 and V is TRBV7-9; D uncertain. CDR3 length equals 14 residues. Trimming pared 1 base from V and 4 bases from J, leaving 8 bases between. Germline V lookup: CDR1 SEHNR, CDR2 FQNEAQ (reference sequence). CDR3 amino acids: CASSLEMGNQPQHF. The CDR3 coding sequence is TGTGCCAGCAGCTTAGAAATGGGGAATCAGCCCCAGCATTTT.

This clonotype occurred a few times. The chain recombines TRBV6-5 with TRBJ1-2; D is perhaps TRBD1 (6 bases). This CDR3 region has 12 residues. Germline-derived CDR1 and CDR2 are MNHEY and SVGAGI. V was pared by 5 bases and J by 6 bases, with 10 bases between. Written as DNA, the CDR3 is TGTGCCAGCAGTCTACAGGGAAATGGCTACACCTTC. It is translated as CASSLQGNGYTF.

The genes are TRBV27 and TRBJ1-4; D gene ambiguous. Germline loops: CDR1 MNHEY, CDR2 SMNVEV (reference sequence). V lost 0 bases and J lost 6, with 8 bases in between. This CDR3 comprises 14 residues. The CDR3 DNA reads TGTGCCAGCAGTTTATCGAGCGGCTATGAAAAACTGTTTTTT. Residues: CASSLSSGYEKLFF.

This sequence joins TRBV6-2 or TRBV6-3 and TRBJ2-1; the match to TRBD1 covers 10 bases. Germline CDR1 MNHEY, CDR2 SVGEGT. The length of the CDR3 is 13 residues. After removal of 6 bases from V and 7 bases from J, the junction contained 3 bases not matched to a gene. CDR3 amino acids: CASRSGQGNEQFF. CDR3 coding DNA: TGTGCCAGCAGATCGGGACAGGGGAATGAGCAGTTCTTC.

The gene calls are TRBV7-9 and TRBJ2-5; TRBD2 is a possible D gene (6 bases). The CDR3 is made up of 14 amino acids. From germline, CDR1 is SEHNR and CDR2 FQNEAQ (reference sequence). The germline V and J ends were trimmed by 5 bases and 2 bases, with 12 bases remaining between them. The CDR3 DNA reads as TGTGCCAGCAGCCAGGCGGGGCAGCAAGAGACCCAGTACTTC. This sequence encodes CASSQAGQQETQYF.

Only one count was recorded for this clonotype. The chain combines TRBV20-1 with TRBJ2-7, with 10 bases that match TRBD2. The end of the DNA is better explained by TRBJ2-5, so the J call may be wrong. Germline loops: CDR1 DFQATT, CDR2 SNEGSKA (reference sequence). CDR3 length equals 15 residues. CDR3: CSAREPSGGQETQYF. The CDR3 nucleotides read TGCAGTGCTAGAGAACCTAGCGGGGGCCAAGAGACCCAGTACTTC.

The V and J genes are TRBV7-2 and TRBJ2-5; the D gene is possibly TRBD2 (6 bases). CDR1 is SGHTA and CDR2 is FQGNSA in the germline V gene. V lost 7 bases to trimming and J lost 5 bases, with 14 bases between them. The CDR3 is 13 amino acids. The CDR3 DNA sequence: TGTGCCAGCACCCGTGGGGGGTACGAGACCCAGTACTTC. Translated: CASTRGGYETQYF.

The CDR3 DNA reads as TGTGCCAGCAGTGCCAACAGGGTTCCCTACGAGCAGTACTTC. Its translation is CASSANRVPYEQYF. This chain uses TRBV6-5 with TRBJ2-4, with D possibly matching TRBD1 (6 bases). The J call may be mistaken, given a closer DNA end match to TRBJ2-7. The CDR3 loop spans 14 amino acids. Germline CDR1 MNHEY, CDR2 SVGAGI.

V and J are TRBV6-2 or TRBV6-3 and TRBJ1-2; D might be TRBD1 (6 bases). V dropped 7 bases and J dropped 4 bases, with 13 bases sitting between them. The germline gives CDR1 MNHEY, CDR2 SVGEGT. The CDR3 consists of 13 residues. CDR3 amino acids: CASNPQGSYGYTF. The CDR3 nucleotides are TGTGCCAGCAACCCCCAGGGGAGCTATGGCTACACCTTC.

V usage is TRBV4-3 and J usage is TRBJ2-6, with D unclear. Germline V gene sequence: CDR1 LGHNA, CDR2 YSLEER. Deletions cut 0 bases from V and 4 bases from J, with 10 bases between. The CDR3 is 16 amino acids. The CDR3 loop is CASSQDAFSGANVLTF. In nucleotides, the CDR3 is TGCGCCAGCAGCCAAGATGCGTTTTCCGGGGCCAACGTCCTGACTTTC.

The sample holds a few counts of this clonotype. The chain couples TRBV14 to TRBJ2-5; D uncertain. Germline loops: CDR1 SGHDN, CDR2 FVKESK. The V gene lost 0 bases and the J gene lost 2 bases, with 13 bases spanning the gap. The CDR3 length is 16 residues. The CDR3 is CASSQEWLPGQETQYF. The CDR3 DNA is TGTGCCAGCAGCCAAGAGTGGTTGCCCGGTCAAGAGACCCAGTACTTC.

V and J are TRBV9 and TRBJ1-1, with D hard to call. Trimming cost V 7 bases and J 4 bases, with 14 bases left between them. The CDR3 has 13 residues. Germline loops: CDR1 SGDLS, CDR2 YYNGEE. The CDR3 spells CASSGRVGTEAFF. The DNA for the CDR3 is TGTGCCAGCTCGGGGAGGGTGGGCACTGAAGCTTTCTTT.

The table lists this clonotype with a few counts. The genes are TRBV7-9 and TRBJ1-2, with D perhaps TRBD1 (5 bases). CDR1 is SEHNR and CDR2 is FQNEAQ in the germline V gene (reference sequence). There are 16 residues in the CDR3. V was trimmed by 5 bases and J by 2 bases, leaving 18 bases between them. The CDR3 here is CASSPLRASINYGYTF. The CDR3 region has the DNA TGTGCCAGCAGCCCACTCAGGGCCAGCATAAACTATGGCTACACCTTC.

The chain carries TRBV7-8 and TRBJ1-6; tentative D call: TRBD1 (5 bases). The CDR3 covers 14 residues. Germline V lookup: CDR1 SGHVS, CDR2 FQNEAQ. Trimming took off 3 bases at V and 7 bases at J, with 10 bases between the two ends. In DNA form, the CDR3 reads TGTGCCAGCAGCTTGGGACGGACAAATTCACCCCTCCACTTT. Amino acid sequence: CASSLGRTNSPLHF.

A remark on this clonotype: A read error may produce the germline difference seen at one junction end. The V and J genes are TRBV5-1 and TRBJ1-4; 7 bases map to TRBD1. Germline V gene sequence: CDR1 SGHRS, CDR2 YFSETQ. The CDR3 totals 15 residues. The CDR3: CAGSPQGSDNEKLFF. CDR3 in DNA: TGCGCCGGCAGCCCACAGGGGAGTGATAATGAAAAACTGTTTTTT.

The chain recombines TRBV5-1 with TRBJ2-7, with a possible D match to TRBD2 (5 bases). The length of the CDR3 is 16 residues. Germline CDR1 is SGHRS and CDR2 is YFSETQ. Trimming stripped 0 bases from V and 10 bases from J, with 23 bases between. CDR3 DNA: TGCGCCAGCAGCTTGGCCCTCGCGGCTCGGGGAGAGATCCAGTACTTC. Translated: CASSLALAARGEIQYF.

CDR3 sequence reads: CSVEIRDRDLGTQYF. The DNA for the CDR3 is TGCAGCGTTGAAATTCGGGACAGGGATTTGGGGACCCAGTACTTC. The chain couples TRBV29-1 to TRBJ2-5, with 9 bases fitting TRBD1. Germline V gene lookup returns CDR1 SQVTM and CDR2 ANQGSEA. V shed 2 bases and J 7 bases; nucleotides not matched to a gene: 11. CDR3 length: 15 residues.

The rearrangement links TRBV20-1 to TRBJ1-2, with D possibly being TRBD1 (6 bases). V was shortened by 0 bases and J by 5 bases, with 13 bases between the two germline ends. The CDR3 is made up of 14 amino acids. The germline gives CDR1 DFQATT, CDR2 SNEGSKA (reference sequence). The CDR3 DNA is TGCAGTGCTAGAGACCGAGGGGGGGGATATGGCTACACCTTC. Amino acids: CSARDRGGGYGYTF.

V and J are TRBV6-2 or TRBV6-3 and TRBJ2-5, with a weak D call TRBD2 (5 bases). The DNA end favors TRBJ2-7, so the J call may be wrong. Germline V gives CDR1 MNHEY, CDR2 SVGEGT. The length of the CDR3 is 15 residues. The CDR3 DNA reads TGTGCCAGCGCTTTTCTTGGGAGTGGATTCTACGAGCAGTACTTC. Protein product: CASAFLGSGFYEQYF.